A selection of T cell receptor beta chains follows, all from one sample in a study of OX40 agonist ivuxolimab in advanced cancers. Using immunoSEQ multiplex PCR, the repertoire was profiled, and TCRdb retains in-frame clones only, with some absent. The table includes 60,000 to 80,000 clones, 80% to 90% detected once. Here the sequenced sample was CD4+ or CD8+ T cells sorted from blood, taken in a trial of the OX40 agonist ivuxolimab. These receptor sequences come from an adult with an advanced solid tumor such as melanoma, head and neck, liver or kidney cancer. CDR3s include the opening cysteine and the closing phenylalanine or tryptophan. Each record gives: V gene, CDR3 protein.

V gene: TRBV28
CDR3 protein: CASSPLAPQTQYF

V gene: TRBV7-9
CDR3 protein: CASSFSNSRYGYTF

V gene: TRBV9
CDR3 protein: CASSVGPRRGGELFF

V gene: TRBV6-5
CDR3 protein: CASSPREGNQPQHF

V gene: TRBV6-1
CDR3 protein: CASSQTDYYEQYF

V gene: TRBV4-3
CDR3 protein: CASSQGTGGAETQYF

V gene: TRBV6-5
CDR3 protein: CASSLDLRGETQYF

V gene: TRBV5-1
CDR3 protein: CASSEGLSYNEQFF

V gene: TRBV7-9
CDR3 protein: CASSFATAEQYF

V gene: TRBV2
CDR3 protein: CASIRRLTDTQYF

V gene: TRBV7-3
CDR3 protein: CASSLNGIETQYF

V gene: TRBV18
CDR3 protein: CASSPTKAGYQSEAFF

V gene: TRBV28
CDR3 protein: CASSSSDTYTQYF

V gene: TRBV20-1
CDR3 protein: CSASEDQAF

V gene: TRBV11-3
CDR3 protein: CASSFSTSGGEQFF

V gene: TRBV2
CDR3 protein: CASRGTGSRAFF

V gene: TRBV29-1
CDR3 protein: CSVAAGTGDGYTF

V gene: TRBV7-2
CDR3 protein: CASSLDRAGNTIYF

V gene: TRBV7-3
CDR3 protein: CASSNTGGADFLYEQYF

V gene: TRBV5-5
CDR3 protein: CASSLGPGITQPQHF

V gene: TRBV19
CDR3 protein: CATGQGAEWEQPQHF

V gene: TRBV5-1
CDR3 protein: CASSLMDRALTEAFF